This TCR beta chain was captured by sequencing in a study of spatial heterogeneity in lung cancer. The CDR3 totals 13 residues. V trimming: 2 bases; J trimming: 3 bases; junction bases outside the gene matches: 0. The germline V gene has CDR1 DFQATT and CDR2 SNEGSKA (reference sequence). Each molecule of TCR cDNA was tagged with one unique molecular identifier. TCRdb fed the 5' RACE reads into MiXCR, producing one record per CDR3 protein. The sample holds around 10,000 distinct CDR3 sequences, more than 3% seen once. This clonotype was picked up many times. Time point indicated: sample taken at primary tumor resection.

The TCR sequence derives from a female donor with early-stage non-small cell lung cancer. The specimen was PBMCs, collected at surgery. The rearrangement links TRBV20-1 to TRBJ2-3, with 9 nucleotides matching TRBD2. The CDR3 DNA is TGCAGTGCTAGACTAGCGGGAACAGATACGCAGTATTTT. This translates into CSARLAGTDTQYF.